This TCR beta chain was captured in a study of cytomegalovirus exposure and HLA in healthy donors. At the time of sampling, donors were nominally healthy, though unrecorded immune exposures were likely. Turning to this clone: Other DNA sequences in the sample encode the same CDR3.

The CDR3 totals 14 residues. CDR1 and CDR2 (germline): SNHLY, FYNNEI. Trimming stripped 7 bases from V and 1 base from J, with 11 bases between. It was with 60 Vbeta and 13 Jbeta primers that the PCR ran. The data were produced by immunoSEQ multiplex PCR, yet TCRdb's version contains in-frame clones alone and is incomplete. The sample carries about 130,000 clones, approximately 80% recorded once. The sequence came from a man aged 35 to 55 in good health and CMV-seronegative. The V and J genes are TRBV2 and TRBJ2-1, with a possible D match to TRBD2 (5 bases). The material sequenced was PBMCs. This CDR3 reads CASTGSASYNEQFF. The CDR3 DNA follows: TGTGCCAGCACGGGGAGTGCGTCCTACAATGAGCAGTTCTTC.